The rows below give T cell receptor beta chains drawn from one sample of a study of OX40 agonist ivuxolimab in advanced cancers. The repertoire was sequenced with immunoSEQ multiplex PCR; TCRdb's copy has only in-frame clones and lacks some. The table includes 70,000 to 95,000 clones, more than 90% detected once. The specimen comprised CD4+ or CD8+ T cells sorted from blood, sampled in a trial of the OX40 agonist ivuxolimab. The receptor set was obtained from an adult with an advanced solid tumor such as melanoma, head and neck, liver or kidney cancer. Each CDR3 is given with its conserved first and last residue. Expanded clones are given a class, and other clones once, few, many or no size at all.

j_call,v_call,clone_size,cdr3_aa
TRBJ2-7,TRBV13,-,CAGSLGRVASDEQYF
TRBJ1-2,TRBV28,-,CASSLERNYGYTF
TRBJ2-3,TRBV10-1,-,CASSAGSSSKDTQYF
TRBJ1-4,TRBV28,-,CASSLSAGRGVNGKLFF
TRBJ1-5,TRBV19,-,CASSITGQPSKPQHF
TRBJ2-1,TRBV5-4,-,CASSSKLAGGRNNEQFF
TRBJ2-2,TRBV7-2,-,CASSSPHVYTGELFF
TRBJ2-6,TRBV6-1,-,CASSPGIAGANVLTF
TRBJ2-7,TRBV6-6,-,CASLETSGLYEQYF
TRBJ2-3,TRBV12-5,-,CASGLGQFTDTQYF
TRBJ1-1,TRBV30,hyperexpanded,CAWSADRRTEAFF
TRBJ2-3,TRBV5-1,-,CASSLVGTAADTQYF
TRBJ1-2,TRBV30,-,CAWGGQLRTF
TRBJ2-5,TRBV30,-,CAWSASTGSGETQYF
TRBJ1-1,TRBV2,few,CALRWVENTEAFF
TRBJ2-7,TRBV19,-,CASSIGQISYEQYF
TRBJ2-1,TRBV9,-,CASSVGGGAEYNEQFF
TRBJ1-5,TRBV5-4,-,CASSLWGRVYQPQHF
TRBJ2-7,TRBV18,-,CASSPLQGAGEQYF
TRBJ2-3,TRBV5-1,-,CASSTGLAGGPTDTQYF
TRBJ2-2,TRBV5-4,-,CASSFRLGGYTGELFF
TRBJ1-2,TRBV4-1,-,CASSQARGGFYGYTF
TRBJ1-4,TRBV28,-,CASSLAVGGVEEKLFF
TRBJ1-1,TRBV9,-,CASSVDPPGGRLTEAFF
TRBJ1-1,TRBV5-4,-,CASSLGPSTEAFF
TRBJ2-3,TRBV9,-,CASSLTGDTQYF
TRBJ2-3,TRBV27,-,CASSFLAGTDTQYF
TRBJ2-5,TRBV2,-,CASRGGNQETQYF
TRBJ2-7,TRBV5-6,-,CASSLVSGRSYEQYF
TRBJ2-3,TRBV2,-,CASSETGTGSDTQYF